Presented here are 10 T cell receptor beta chains from one specimen sequenced in a study of blood T cell repertoires in COVID-19. Profiled with immunoSEQ multiplex PCR; TCRdb holds only in-frame clones, not every one. The sample carries a few hundred thousand clones, roughly 85% recorded once. Sequenced sample: peripheral blood. These receptors all come from a man aged 35 to 55 with acute or convalescent COVID-19.

Concerning this clone: The same CDR3 arises from other DNA sequences in this sample as well. The rearrangement joins TRBV18 to TRBJ2-1; a weak D match, TRBD1 (5 bases). V lost 2 bases, J lost 3 bases, and 5 bases lay in between. The CDR3 contains 13 residues. Germline V lookup: CDR1 KGHSH, CDR2 LQKENI. The CDR3 nucleotides read TGTGCCAGCTCACCAGACAGCTACAATGAGCAGTTCTTC. This gives the protein CASSPDSYNEQFF.

CDR3 loop: CASSYSTTSGYNEQFF. The CDR3 DNA is TGTGCCAGCAGTTACTCCACGACTAGCGGGTACAATGAGCAGTTCTTC. V and J are TRBV6-5 and TRBJ2-1; 10 bases fit TRBD2. J gave up 4 bases and V 0 bases, and 3 bases lay outside the gene matches. Germline lookup yields CDR1 MNHEY and CDR2 SVGAGI. The CDR3 runs 16 residues.

This clone has a handful of counts. This sequence joins TRBV7-9 and TRBJ2-2, with D possibly TRBD2 on 7 matching bases. The CDR3 consists of 15 residues. V lost 3 bases and J lost 3, with 11 bases in between. Germline CDR1 is SEHNR and CDR2 is FQNEAQ (reference sequence). CDR3 DNA sequence: TGTGCCAGCAGCTTCCGGGGGGCCCACACCGGGGAGCTGTTTTTT. Translation gives CASSFRGAHTGELFF.

This clone showed up just a few times. V gene TRBV19 combines with J gene TRBJ2-7; possible D gene TRBD2, 6 bases. Trimming took off 6 bases at V and 2 bases at J, with 14 bases between the two ends. The CDR3 length is 14 residues. Germline CDR1 reads LNHDA; CDR2 reads SQIVND (reference sequence). CDR3 residues: CASRKSGETYEQYF. The CDR3 region has the DNA TGTGCCAGTAGAAAATCGGGGGAAACCTACGAGCAGTACTTC.

This chain joins TRBV18 and TRBJ2-3; 7 nucleotides line up with TRBD1. The germline CDR1 and CDR2 sequences are KGHSH and LQKENI. V trimming: 6 bases; J trimming: 2 bases; junction bases outside the gene matches: 8. The CDR3 consists of 15 residues. CDR3 nucleotides: TGTGCCAGCTCGAAACGGGACAGACTCACAGATACGCAGTATTTT. It is translated as CASSKRDRLTDTQYF.

The V gene is TRBV4-1, the J gene TRBJ1-4; D remains unclear. V gave up 1 base and J gave up 5 bases, with 11 bases separating them. From germline, CDR1 is MGHRA and CDR2 YSYEKL. This CDR3 has 15 amino acids. In DNA, the CDR3 is TGCGCCAGCAGCCAAGCCGTGGGAGGGAATGAAAAACTGTTTTTT. Protein sequence: CASSQAVGGNEKLFF.

V and J are TRBV9 and TRBJ2-5; TRBD2 matches 7 bases. V gave up 0 bases and J gave up 5 bases; unmatched junction bases: 7. The CDR3 contains 15 residues. Germline-derived CDR1 and CDR2 are SGDLS and YYNGEE. This chain's CDR3 is CASSVAGTIGETQYF. CDR3 bases: TGTGCCAGCAGCGTAGCGGGGACTATCGGGGAGACCCAGTACTTC.

This chain links TRBV18 with TRBJ1-1; no firm D call. CDR1 is KGHSH, CDR2 LQKENI, per germline. V lost 6 bases and J 1 base, leaving 12 bases between the germline ends. This CDR3 has 14 residues. CDR3 DNA: TGTGCCAGCTCCCCCCTTCCGGGGAACACTGAAGCTTTCTTT. The encoded protein is CASSPLPGNTEAFF.

The rearrangement links TRBV30 to TRBJ2-7; TRBD2 aligns across 10 bases. The CDR3 runs 14 residues. V lost 1 base to trimming and J lost 1 base; unmatched junction nucleotides: 1. Looked up from germline, CDR1 is GTSNPN and CDR2 is SVGIG (reference sequence). The DNA for the CDR3 is TGTGCCTGGAGTGGGACTAGCGGATCCTACGAGCAGTACTTC. Protein sequence: CAWSGTSGSYEQYF. The full variable domain, with the rest looked up from reference TRBV30 and TRBJ2-7, is SQTIHQWPATLVQPVGSPLSLECTVEGTSNPNLYWYRQAAGRGLQLLFYSVGIGQISSEVPQNLSASRPQDRQFILSSKKLLLSDSGFYLCAWSGTSGSYEQYFGPGTRLTVT.

The V gene is TRBV4-2, the J gene TRBJ1-2; 10 bases are shared with TRBD1. There are 15 residues in the CDR3. Germline V gene sequence: CDR1 LGHNA, CDR2 YNFKEQ. V trimming: 0 bases; J trimming: 3 bases; junction bases outside the gene matches: 1. The CDR3 loop reads CASSQDGQGDYGYTF. The CDR3 DNA reads TGTGCCAGCAGCCAAGATGGACAGGGGGACTATGGCTACACCTTC.